A selection of T cell receptor beta chains follows, all from one sample in a study of response to subunit inactivated influenza vaccine. TCRdb re-derived calls from the RT-PCR reads in MiXCR, one entry per CDR3 protein. Seen here are hundreds of thousands of distinct CDR3 sequences, approximately 7.6% observed once, and the top ten hold approximately 12%. Specimen: PBMCs from blood, collected less than 30 months after vaccination. These receptors came from a man aged 45 to 70 who received an inactivated influenza vaccine. Both conserved end residues are part of each CDR3. D genes are given only for firm matches. A clone size is listed for some rows: how often the clone was seen (once, few, many), or a class if it is expanded.

D	size	V	J	length	CDR3	DNA
-	-	TRBV20-1	TRBJ1-5	14	CSAKPDASNQPQHF	TGCAGTGCTAAGCCGGACGCTAGCAATCAGCCCCAGCATTTT
TRBD2	once	TRBV30	TRBJ2-5	14	CAWSESGSGGTQYF	TGTGCCTGGAGTGAGAGCGGGAGTGGTGGGACCCAGTACTTC
-	few	TRBV11-2	TRBJ1-1	14	CASSLDSPGDGAFF	TGTGCCAGCAGCTTAGATTCACCCGGGGACGGAGCTTTCTTT
-	-	TRBV9	TRBJ2-3	14	CASSARLETDTQYF	TGTGCCAGCAGCGCGCGACTAGAAACAGATACGCAGTATTTT
-	many	TRBV27	TRBJ2-1	13	CASSLRGVGEQFF	TGTGCCAGCAGTTTACGCGGGGTCGGTGAGCAGTTCTTC
TRBD2	-	TRBV20-1	TRBJ2-5	16	CSARVVLAGRAETQYF	TGCAGTGCTAGAGTAGTGTTAGCGGGTAGGGCGGAGACCCAGTACTTC
TRBD1	many	TRBV9	TRBJ2-7	15	CASSVHPGQGDKQYF	TGTGCCAGCAGCGTCCACCCGGGACAGGGAGACAAGCAGTACTTC
-	-	TRBV3-1	TRBJ2-2	15	CASSQHYYGAGELFF	TGTGCCAGCAGCCAACACTACTATGGGGCCGGGGAGCTGTTTTTT
TRBD1	few	TRBV7-2	TRBJ1-1	12	CASSQRTGEAFF	TGTGCCAGCAGCCAACGGACAGGGGAAGCTTTCTTT
TRBD2	-	TRBV6-1	TRBJ2-1	19	CASLFSGVGLVGPFGEQFF	TGTGCCAGTTTATTTAGCGGGGTTGGCCTGGTCGGGCCTTTCGGTGAGCAGTTCTTC
-	many	TRBV29-1	TRBJ2-7	14	CSVLILGVGYEQYF	TGCAGCGTTCTTATTTTGGGGGTAGGATACGAGCAGTACTTC
-	many	TRBV4-2	TRBJ2-7	13	CASSYTARYEQYF	TGTGCCAGCAGTTATACGGCACGCTACGAGCAGTACTTC
-	few	TRBV4-2	TRBJ2-3	13	CASSQIPTDTQYF	TGTGCCAGCAGCCAGATTCCCACAGATACGCAGTATTTT
-	-	TRBV14	TRBJ1-6	17	CASSQDLTGAGNSPLHF	TGTGCCAGCAGCCAAGATTTGACGGGGGCGGGTAATTCACCCCTCCACTTT
-	few	TRBV7-2	TRBJ2-1	15	CASSLSGIGLGEQFF	TGTGCCAGCAGCTTATCGGGAATAGGGCTTGGTGAGCAGTTCTTC
TRBD2	-	TRBV12-3/TRBV12-4	TRBJ2-7	13	CASSPGTSSEQYF	TGTGCCAGCAGCCCCGGGACTAGCTCCGAGCAGTACTTC
-	many	TRBV15	TRBJ2-2	16	CATSRDSRVVTGELFF	TGTGCCACCAGCAGAGATTCGAGAGTGGTCACCGGGGAGCTGTTTTTT
-	many	TRBV7-9	TRBJ1-5	14	CASSQDSSNQPQHF	TGTGCCAGCAGCCAGGACAGTAGCAATCAGCCCCAGCATTTT
-	-	TRBV7-2	TRBJ2-4	11	CASTRRGIQYF	TGTGCCAGCACGAGACGGGGCATTCAGTACTTC
-	many	TRBV5-6	TRBJ2-5	13	CASSSQGQETQYF	TGTGCCAGCAGCTCACAGGGCCAAGAGACCCAGTACTTC
-	many	TRBV7-9	TRBJ2-5	13	CASSFGLEETQYF	TGTGCCAGCAGCTTTGGTCTAGAAGAGACCCAGTACTTC
-	-	TRBV4-2	TRBJ1-1	19	CASSESGGPGLWGRTEAFF	TGTGCCAGCAGCGAAAGCGGGGGCCCAGGTCTATGGGGACGAACTGAAGCTTTCTTT
-	-	TRBV6-2/TRBV6-3	TRBJ2-1	13	CASSYSWYNEQFF	TGTGCCAGCAGTTACTCGTGGTACAATGAGCAGTTCTTC
-	-	TRBV5-1	TRBJ2-1	14	CASSWDPSYNEQFF	TGCGCCAGCAGCTGGGACCCCTCCTACAATGAGCAGTTCTTC
-	-	TRBV19	TRBJ2-7	15	CASSTGTADSYEQYF	TGTGCCAGTAGTACGGGGACGGCGGATTCCTACGAGCAGTACTTC
TRBD2	few	TRBV5-1	TRBJ2-1	17	CASSLGGLAALENEQFF	TGCGCCAGCAGCTTGGGCGGACTAGCGGCCCTTGAGAATGAGCAGTTCTTC
-	-	TRBV6-1	TRBJ1-1	12	CASSEQGYEAFF	TGTGCCAGCAGTGAGCAGGGTTATGAAGCTTTCTTT
-	few	TRBV5-1	TRBJ2-7	13	CASSGNRESEQYF	TGCGCCAGCAGCGGAAACAGGGAATCCGAGCAGTACTTC
TRBD1	-	TRBV25-1	TRBJ1-1	15	CASRGTGPPGTEAFF	TGTGCCAGCCGAGGGACAGGGCCACCGGGCACTGAAGCTTTCTTT
TRBD1	-	TRBV25-1	TRBJ2-1	16	CASSEYGTGGYNEQFF	TGTGCCAGCAGTGAATACGGGACAGGGGGATACAATGAGCAGTTCTTC
-	few	TRBV9	TRBJ2-7	15	CASSAGGTADYEQYF	TGTGCCAGCAGCGCCGGCGGGACAGCAGACTACGAGCAGTACTTC
-	many	TRBV20-1	TRBJ2-3	12	CSAARGSDTQYF	TGCAGTGCTGCCCGAGGTTCAGATACGCAGTATTTT
TRBD2	once	TRBV2	TRBJ2-7	14	CASSVAGEKYEQYF	TGTGCCAGCAGTGTGGCGGGGGAGAAGTACGAGCAGTACTTC
-	many	TRBV7-2	TRBJ1-2	14	CASILGRGAGGYTF	TGTGCCAGCATCCTTGGTCGGGGGGCAGGTGGCTACACCTTC
-	-	TRBV24-1	TRBJ2-6	11	CATSDLETLTF	TGTGCCACCAGTGATTTGGAGACCTTGACTTTC
-	few	TRBV5-5	TRBJ1-3	15	CASSLVAASGNTIYF	TGTGCCAGCAGCTTGGTGGCGGCCTCTGGAAACACCATATATTTT
-	few	TRBV20-1	TRBJ2-7	16	CSARHEPRRRIYEQYF	TGCAGTGCTAGACATGAGCCTAGACGGAGGATCTACGAGCAGTACTTC
-	few	TRBV20-1	TRBJ1-1	14	CSASSGTTNTEAFF	TGCAGTGCCTCCTCCGGGACGACGAACACTGAAGCTTTCTTT
-	few	TRBV6-1	TRBJ2-6	16	CAPPNPSGSGANVLTF	TGTGCCCCCCCTAACCCATCTGGCTCTGGGGCCAACGTCCTGACTTTC
-	-	TRBV7-9	TRBJ1-2	12	CASTAGTNGYTF	TGTGCCAGCACCGCCGGGACTAATGGCTACACCTTC
TRBD2	many	TRBV3-1	TRBJ2-7	16	CASSQGLLAGDYEQYF	TGTGCCAGCAGCCAAGGGCTACTAGCGGGGGATTACGAGCAGTACTTC
TRBD1	many	TRBV5-1	TRBJ2-5	14	CASGTGQGQETQYF	TGCGCCAGCGGTACGGGACAGGGGCAAGAGACCCAGTACTTC
-	few	TRBV9	TRBJ2-5	15	CASSTHRGGVETQYF	TGTGCCAGCAGCACCCACAGGGGGGGCGTCGAGACCCAGTACTTC
-	few	TRBV28	TRBJ1-1	16	CASSRTRYRGSTEAFF	TGTGCCAGCAGCCGAACGCGTTATCGGGGATCTACCGAAGCTTTCTTT
-	few	TRBV16	TRBJ1-1	12	CASSHGAVKAFF	TGTGCCAGCAGCCACGGGGCGGTAAAAGCTTTCTTT
TRBD2	few	TRBV7-9	TRBJ2-1	13	CASSTSGNNEQFF	TGTGCCAGCAGCACTAGCGGCAACAATGAGCAGTTCTTC
-	-	TRBV14	TRBJ1-6	12	CASSQEVGRLHF	TGTGCCAGCAGCCAAGAAGTCGGGCGCCTCCACTTT
-	-	TRBV6-5	TRBJ1-5	13	CASSYAPNQPQHF	TGTGCCAGCAGTTACGCCCCAAATCAGCCCCAGCATTTT
-	many	TRBV4-1	TRBJ2-7	14	CASSQDNTIYEQYF	TGCGCCAGCAGCCAAGATAACACTATATACGAGCAGTACTTC
-	many	TRBV7-2	TRBJ2-5	14	CASSLAFGQETQYF	TGTGCCAGCAGCTTAGCATTCGGACAAGAGACCCAGTACTTC
-	-	TRBV28	TRBJ1-1	12	CASLFSATEAFF	TGTGCCAGTTTATTCAGTGCCACTGAAGCTTTCTTT
TRBD1	-	TRBV20-1	TRBJ2-1	14	CSARTGQGNNEQFF	TGCAGTGCTAGAACGGGACAGGGGAACAATGAGCAGTTCTTC
-	many	TRBV7-9	TRBJ2-7	17	CASSKVGFWQGVDEQYF	TGTGCCAGCAGCAAGGTCGGCTTTTGGCAGGGAGTTGACGAGCAGTACTTC
-	-	TRBV27	TRBJ2-2	18	CASSQQGPSSSPAGELFF	TGTGCCAGCAGTCAACAGGGACCTTCATCATCCCCGGCCGGGGAGCTGTTTTTT
-	few	TRBV29-1	TRBJ1-1	14	CSVAGVVRNTEAFF	TGCAGCGTTGCAGGGGTCGTGCGAAACACTGAAGCTTTCTTT